This TCR beta chain emerged from a study of blood T cell repertoires in COVID-19. On the study more broadly: Sites in the United States, Italy and Spain provided acute and convalescent COVID-19 samples. T cells, B-cell-depleted T cells, or PBMCs supplied cDNA or gDNA.

Trimming cost V 0 bases and J 7 bases, with 13 bases left between them. The CDR3 runs 14 residues. CDR1 and CDR2 (germline): WNHNN, SYGVQD (reference sequence). Patients at the Seattle site were enrolled during active infection and followed longitudinally. This clone was seen a few times. How the authors handled the data: The assay estimated nucleated cells by amplifying reference gene primers. TCRdb keeps only in-frame clones here, not all; method: immunoSEQ multiplex PCR. V, J and clone size were drawn from that table, and D and trimming were deduced from the DNA. The sample lists 200,000 to 250,000 clones; around 90% were seen once.

J is TRBJ2-7 and V is TRBV10-1; tentatively, D is TRBD2 (5 bases). The receptor was derived from a man aged 25-40 years with COVID-19, enrolled during active disease. Sequenced input: peripheral blood. The CDR3 sequence is CASSESKVALEQYF. CDR3 nucleotides: TGCGCCAGCAGTGAGTCGAAAGTAGCGTTGGAGCAGTACTTC.